This TCR beta chain was obtained from a study of T cells in narcolepsy. Produced via immunoSEQ multiplex PCR; TCRdb's table is partial and in-frame only. The sample shows about 40,000 clones, about 91% of them seen only once. This clone was seen a handful of times. CDR3 length equals 12 residues. Deletions cut 5 bases from V and 6 bases from J, with 11 bases between. Germline values: CDR1 MNHEY, CDR2 SMNVEV (reference sequence). J is TRBJ2-7 and V is TRBV27; maybe TRBD1 (5 bases). This receptor was obtained from a human donor with narcolepsy. Material for sequencing was CD45RA- memory CD4+ T cells from PBMCs. The CDR3 reads CASSIQGGEQYF. The CDR3 DNA is TGTGCCAGCAGTATTCAGGGTGGCGAGCAGTACTTC.